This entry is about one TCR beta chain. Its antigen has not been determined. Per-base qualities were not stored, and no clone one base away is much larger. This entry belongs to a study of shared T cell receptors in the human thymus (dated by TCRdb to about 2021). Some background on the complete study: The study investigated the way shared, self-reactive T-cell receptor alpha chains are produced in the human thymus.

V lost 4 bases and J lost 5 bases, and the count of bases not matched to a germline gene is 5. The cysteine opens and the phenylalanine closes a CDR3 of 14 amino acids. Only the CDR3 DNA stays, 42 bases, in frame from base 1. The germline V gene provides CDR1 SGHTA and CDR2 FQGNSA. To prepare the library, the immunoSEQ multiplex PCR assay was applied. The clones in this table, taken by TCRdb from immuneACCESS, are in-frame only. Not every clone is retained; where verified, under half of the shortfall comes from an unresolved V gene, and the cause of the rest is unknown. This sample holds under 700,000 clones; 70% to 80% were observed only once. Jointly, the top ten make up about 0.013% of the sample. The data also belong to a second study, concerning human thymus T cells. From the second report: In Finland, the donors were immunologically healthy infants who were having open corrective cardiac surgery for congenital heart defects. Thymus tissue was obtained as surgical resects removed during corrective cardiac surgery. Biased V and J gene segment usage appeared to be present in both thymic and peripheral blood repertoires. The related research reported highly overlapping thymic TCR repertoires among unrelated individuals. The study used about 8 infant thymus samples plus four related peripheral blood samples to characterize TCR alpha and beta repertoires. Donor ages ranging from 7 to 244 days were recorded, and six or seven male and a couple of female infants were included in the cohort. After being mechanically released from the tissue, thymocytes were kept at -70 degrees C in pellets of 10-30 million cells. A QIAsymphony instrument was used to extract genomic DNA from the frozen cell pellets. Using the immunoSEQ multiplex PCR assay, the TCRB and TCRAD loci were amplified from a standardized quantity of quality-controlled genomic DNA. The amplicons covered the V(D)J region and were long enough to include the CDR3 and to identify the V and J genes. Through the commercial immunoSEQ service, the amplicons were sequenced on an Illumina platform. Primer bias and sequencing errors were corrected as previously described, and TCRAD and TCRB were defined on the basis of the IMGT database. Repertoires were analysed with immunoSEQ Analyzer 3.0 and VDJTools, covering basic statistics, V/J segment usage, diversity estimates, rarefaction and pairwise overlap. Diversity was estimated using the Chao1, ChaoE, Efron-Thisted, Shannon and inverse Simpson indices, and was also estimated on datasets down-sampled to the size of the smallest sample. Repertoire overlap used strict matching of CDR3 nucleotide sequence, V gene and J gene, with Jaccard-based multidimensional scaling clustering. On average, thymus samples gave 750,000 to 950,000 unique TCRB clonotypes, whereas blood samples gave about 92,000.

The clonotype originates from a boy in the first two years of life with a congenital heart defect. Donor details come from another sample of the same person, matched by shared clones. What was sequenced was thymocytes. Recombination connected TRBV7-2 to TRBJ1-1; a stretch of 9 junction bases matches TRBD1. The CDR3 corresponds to CASSSGTGRTEAFF. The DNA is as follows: TGTGCCAGCAGCTCGGGGACAGGGAGGACTGAAGCTTTCTTT.